The TCR beta chain under discussion was sequenced for a study of PD-1 blockade in classical Hodgkin lymphoma. This clone was counted a single time. Trimming at V came to 6 bases and at J to 6 bases, leaving 2 bases not matched to a gene. This CDR3 comprises 14 residues. Germline CDR1 reads SNHLY; CDR2 reads FYNNEI. Measured with immunoSEQ multiplex PCR; TCRdb has only the in-frame clones, and not every one. This sample yields 20,000 to 25,000 clones, of which around 80% are seen a single time; 2.5% to 3.5% belongs to the top ten. Time point noted: cycle 4 day 1 (C4D1), after five to seven weeks of nivolumab. Every one of the patients relapsed after autologous stem cell transplantation (brentuximab vedotin exposure was variable). Magnetic depletion of unwanted cells isolated CD4+ T cells from thawed PBMCs. The best responses consisted of complete response, partial response or progressive disease.

This TCR derives from a human donor with classical Hodgkin lymphoma. Sequenced here: CD4+ T cells from blood, sampled before the fourth cycle of nivolumab. The V and J genes are TRBV2 and TRBJ2-2; 12 bases map to TRBD1. In DNA, the CDR3 is TGTGCCAGCAGGGGACAGGGGGCTTCCGGGGAGCTGTTTTTT. Its translation: CASRGQGASGELFF.